The source of this T cell receptor beta chain is a study of CXCR3-negative and CXCR3-positive naive CD8 T cells. Sorting yielded triplicates of around 300,000 cells for each CD8+ T cell subset. Identification of naive CD8+ T cells rested on CD45RO-CCR7+CD27+CD95- status. Study results and caveats: Memory cells differed in TRBV-TRBJ usage, but naive CXCR3-negative and CXCR3-positive cells had similar usage. TCR interaction strength was inferred from TRB CDR3 physicochemistry, as CD5 matched across naive subsets. TRB CDR3s of CXCR3-positive naive cells were more hydrophobic than those of CXCR3-negative naive cells.

To note about this clonotype: Its antigen remains unidentified.

With UMI labels, 5' RACE was used to prepare the TRB cDNA libraries. From its re-call of the 5' RACE reads, TCRdb lists each CDR3 protein once, without DNA. In all, the sample yields thousands of distinct CDR3 sequences. Sequencing used naive CXCR3+ CD8+ T cells from blood. Sample subset: CD45RO-CCR7+CD27+CD95- naive CD8+ T cells expressing CXCR3 (TNR3+). The sequence was collected from a human donor in good health. Some clones in this sample may be carry-over from other donors' samples.

CDR3 protein: CASSPDGTGAQPQHF. The rearrangement links TRBV28 to TRBJ1-5; TCRdb proposes TRBD1, but this gene call is untestable without DNA. Germline CDR1 reads MDHEN; CDR2 reads SYDVKM. CDR3 length: 15 residues.